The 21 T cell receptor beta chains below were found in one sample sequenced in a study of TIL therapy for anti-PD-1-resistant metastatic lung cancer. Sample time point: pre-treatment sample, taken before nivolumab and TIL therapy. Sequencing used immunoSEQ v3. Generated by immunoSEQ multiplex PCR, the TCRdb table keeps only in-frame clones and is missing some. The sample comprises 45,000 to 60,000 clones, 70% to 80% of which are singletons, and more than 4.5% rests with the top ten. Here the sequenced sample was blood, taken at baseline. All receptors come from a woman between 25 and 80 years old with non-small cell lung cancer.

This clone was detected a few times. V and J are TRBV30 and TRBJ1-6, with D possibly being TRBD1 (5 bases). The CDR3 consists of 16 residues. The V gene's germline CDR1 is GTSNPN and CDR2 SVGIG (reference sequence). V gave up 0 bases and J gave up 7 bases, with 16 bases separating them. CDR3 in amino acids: CAWSVRAGVRNSPLHF. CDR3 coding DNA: TGTGCCTGGAGTGTAAGGGCGGGGGTGCGAAATTCACCCCTCCACTTT.

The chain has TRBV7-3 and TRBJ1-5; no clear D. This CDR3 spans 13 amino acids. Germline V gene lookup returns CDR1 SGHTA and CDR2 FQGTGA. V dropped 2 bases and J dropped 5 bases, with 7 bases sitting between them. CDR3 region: CASSLQTDQPQHF. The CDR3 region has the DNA TGTGCCAGCAGCTTACAAACTGATCAGCCCCAGCATTTT.

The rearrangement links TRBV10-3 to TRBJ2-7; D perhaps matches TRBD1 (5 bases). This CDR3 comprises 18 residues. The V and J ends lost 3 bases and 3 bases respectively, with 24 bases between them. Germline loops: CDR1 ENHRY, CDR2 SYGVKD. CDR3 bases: TGTGCCATCAGTGATTTTGGGGTCATAGGTACAGGAGTCTACGAGCAGTACTTC. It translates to CAISDFGVIGTGVYEQYF.

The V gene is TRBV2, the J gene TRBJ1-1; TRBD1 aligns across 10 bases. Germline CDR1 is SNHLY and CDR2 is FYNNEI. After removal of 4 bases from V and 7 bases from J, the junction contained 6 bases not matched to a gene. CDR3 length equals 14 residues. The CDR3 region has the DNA TGTGCCAGCAGTGCCCGGGACAGGGGAGGTGAAGCTTTCTTT. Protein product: CASSARDRGGEAFF.

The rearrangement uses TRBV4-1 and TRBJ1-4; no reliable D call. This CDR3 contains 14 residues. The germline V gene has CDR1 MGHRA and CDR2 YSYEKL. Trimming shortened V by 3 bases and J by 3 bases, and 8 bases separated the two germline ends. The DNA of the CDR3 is TGCGCCAGCAGCCAGGTTACAGCTAATGAAAAACTGTTTTTT. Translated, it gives CASSQVTANEKLFF.

DNA for the CDR3: TGTGCCAGCAGCCAAGGGAAGGGACAATACCTTTCACCCCTCCACTTT. It yields the protein CASSQGKGQYLSPLHF. The V gene is TRBV14, the J gene TRBJ1-6; D is perhaps TRBD1 (6 bases). Trimming removed 1 base at V and 9 bases at J, with 16 bases between. Per the germline V gene, CDR1 is SGHDN and CDR2 is FVKESK. CDR3 length: 16 amino acids.

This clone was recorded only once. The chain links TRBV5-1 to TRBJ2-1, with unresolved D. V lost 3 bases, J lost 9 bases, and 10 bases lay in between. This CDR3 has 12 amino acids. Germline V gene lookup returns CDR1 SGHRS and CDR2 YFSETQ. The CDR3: CASSSLLSEQFF. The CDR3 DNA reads TGCGCCAGCAGCTCCTTACTCTCTGAGCAGTTCTTC.

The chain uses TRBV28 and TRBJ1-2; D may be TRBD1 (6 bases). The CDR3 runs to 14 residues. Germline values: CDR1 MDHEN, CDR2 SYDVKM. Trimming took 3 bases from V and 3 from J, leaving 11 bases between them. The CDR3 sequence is CASSLYREDYGYTF. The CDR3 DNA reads TGTGCCAGCAGTTTGTACAGGGAGGACTATGGCTACACCTTC.

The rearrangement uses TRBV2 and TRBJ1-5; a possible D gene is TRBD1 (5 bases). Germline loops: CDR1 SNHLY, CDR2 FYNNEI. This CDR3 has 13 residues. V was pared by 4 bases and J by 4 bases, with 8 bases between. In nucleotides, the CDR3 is TGTGCCAGCAGTGGGACACCTAATCAGCCCCAGCATTTT. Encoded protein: CASSGTPNQPQHF.

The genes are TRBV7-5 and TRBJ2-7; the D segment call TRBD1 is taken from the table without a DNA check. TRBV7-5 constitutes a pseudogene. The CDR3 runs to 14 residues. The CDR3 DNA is TGTGTCAGAAGCCGGGGACAGGGGACCTACGAGCAGTACTTC. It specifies CVRSRGQGTYEQYF.

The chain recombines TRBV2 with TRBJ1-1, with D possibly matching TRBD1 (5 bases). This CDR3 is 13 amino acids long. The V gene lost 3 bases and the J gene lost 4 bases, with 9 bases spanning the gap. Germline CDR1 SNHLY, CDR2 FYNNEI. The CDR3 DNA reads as TGTGCCAGCAGTGACAGGGAGGGCACTGAAGCTTTCTTT. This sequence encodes CASSDREGTEAFF.

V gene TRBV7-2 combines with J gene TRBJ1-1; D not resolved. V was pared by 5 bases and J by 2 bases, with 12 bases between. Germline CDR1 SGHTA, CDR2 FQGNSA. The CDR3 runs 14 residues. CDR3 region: CASSPYTPNTEAFF. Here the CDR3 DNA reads TGTGCCAGCAGCCCGTATACACCTAACACTGAAGCTTTCTTT.

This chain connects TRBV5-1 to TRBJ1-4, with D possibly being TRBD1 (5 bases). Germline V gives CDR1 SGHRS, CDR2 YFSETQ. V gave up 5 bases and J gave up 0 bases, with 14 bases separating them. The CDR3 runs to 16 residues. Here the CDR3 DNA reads TGCGCCAGCAGATACGGCGGGGGTGCAACTAATGAAAAACTGTTTTTT. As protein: CASRYGGGATNEKLFF.

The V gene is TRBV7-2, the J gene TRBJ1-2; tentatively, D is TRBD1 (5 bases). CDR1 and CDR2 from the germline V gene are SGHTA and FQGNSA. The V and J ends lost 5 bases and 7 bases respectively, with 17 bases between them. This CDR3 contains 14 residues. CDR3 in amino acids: CASSPSRGASGYTF. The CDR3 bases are TGTGCCAGCAGCCCCAGTCGAGGGGCGAGTGGCTACACCTTC.

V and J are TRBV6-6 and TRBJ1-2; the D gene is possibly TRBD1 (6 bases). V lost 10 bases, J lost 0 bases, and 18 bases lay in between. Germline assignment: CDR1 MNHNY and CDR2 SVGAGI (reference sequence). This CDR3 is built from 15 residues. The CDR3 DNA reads TGTGCCACCCGACCCCCCGGACAGCCTAACTATGGCTACACCTTC. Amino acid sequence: CATRPPGQPNYGYTF.

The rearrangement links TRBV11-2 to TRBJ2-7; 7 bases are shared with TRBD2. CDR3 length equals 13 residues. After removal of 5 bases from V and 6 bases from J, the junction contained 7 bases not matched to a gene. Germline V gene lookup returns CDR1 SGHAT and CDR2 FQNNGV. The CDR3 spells CASSIGEGREQYF. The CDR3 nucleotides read TGTGCCAGCAGCATCGGGGAGGGCCGCGAGCAGTACTTC. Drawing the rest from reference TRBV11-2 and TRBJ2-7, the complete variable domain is EAGVAQSPRYKIIEKRQSVAFWCNPISGHATLYWYQQILGQGPKLLIQFQNNGVVDDSQLPKDRFSAERLKGVDSTLKIQPAKLEDSAVYLCASSIGEGREQYFGPGTRLTVT.

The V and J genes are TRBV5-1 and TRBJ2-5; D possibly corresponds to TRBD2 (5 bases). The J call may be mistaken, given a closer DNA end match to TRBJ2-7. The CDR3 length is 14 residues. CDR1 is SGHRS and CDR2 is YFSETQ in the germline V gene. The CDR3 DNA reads TGCGCCAGCAGCTTGTATACGGGAACGTACGAGCAGTACTTC. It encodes CASSLYTGTYEQYF.

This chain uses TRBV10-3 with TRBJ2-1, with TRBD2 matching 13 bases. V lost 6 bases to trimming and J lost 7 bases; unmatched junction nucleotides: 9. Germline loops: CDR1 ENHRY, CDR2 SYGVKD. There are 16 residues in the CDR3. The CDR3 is CAIRPMTSGRWNEQFF. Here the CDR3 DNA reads TGTGCCATCAGGCCGATGACTAGCGGGAGGTGGAATGAGCAGTTCTTC.

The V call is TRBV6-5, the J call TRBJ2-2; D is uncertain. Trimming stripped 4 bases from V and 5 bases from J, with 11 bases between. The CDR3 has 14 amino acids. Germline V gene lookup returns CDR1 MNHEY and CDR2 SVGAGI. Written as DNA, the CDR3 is TGTGCCAGCAGTTTTACTATGGGGACCGGGGAGCTGTTTTTT. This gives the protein CASSFTMGTGELFF.

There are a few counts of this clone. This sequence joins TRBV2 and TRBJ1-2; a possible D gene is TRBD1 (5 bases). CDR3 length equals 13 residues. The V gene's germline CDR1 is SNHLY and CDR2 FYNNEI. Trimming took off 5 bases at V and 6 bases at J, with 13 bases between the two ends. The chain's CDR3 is CASSPQGPDGYTF. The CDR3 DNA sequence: TGTGCCAGCAGTCCGCAGGGTCCTGATGGCTACACCTTC.

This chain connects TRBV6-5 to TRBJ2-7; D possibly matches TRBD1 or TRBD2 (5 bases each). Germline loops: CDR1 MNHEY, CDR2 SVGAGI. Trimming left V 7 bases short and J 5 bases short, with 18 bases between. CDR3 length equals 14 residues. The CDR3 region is CASTAAGGDNEQYF. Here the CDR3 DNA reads TGTGCCAGCACCGCGGCTGGGGGAGATAACGAGCAGTACTTC.